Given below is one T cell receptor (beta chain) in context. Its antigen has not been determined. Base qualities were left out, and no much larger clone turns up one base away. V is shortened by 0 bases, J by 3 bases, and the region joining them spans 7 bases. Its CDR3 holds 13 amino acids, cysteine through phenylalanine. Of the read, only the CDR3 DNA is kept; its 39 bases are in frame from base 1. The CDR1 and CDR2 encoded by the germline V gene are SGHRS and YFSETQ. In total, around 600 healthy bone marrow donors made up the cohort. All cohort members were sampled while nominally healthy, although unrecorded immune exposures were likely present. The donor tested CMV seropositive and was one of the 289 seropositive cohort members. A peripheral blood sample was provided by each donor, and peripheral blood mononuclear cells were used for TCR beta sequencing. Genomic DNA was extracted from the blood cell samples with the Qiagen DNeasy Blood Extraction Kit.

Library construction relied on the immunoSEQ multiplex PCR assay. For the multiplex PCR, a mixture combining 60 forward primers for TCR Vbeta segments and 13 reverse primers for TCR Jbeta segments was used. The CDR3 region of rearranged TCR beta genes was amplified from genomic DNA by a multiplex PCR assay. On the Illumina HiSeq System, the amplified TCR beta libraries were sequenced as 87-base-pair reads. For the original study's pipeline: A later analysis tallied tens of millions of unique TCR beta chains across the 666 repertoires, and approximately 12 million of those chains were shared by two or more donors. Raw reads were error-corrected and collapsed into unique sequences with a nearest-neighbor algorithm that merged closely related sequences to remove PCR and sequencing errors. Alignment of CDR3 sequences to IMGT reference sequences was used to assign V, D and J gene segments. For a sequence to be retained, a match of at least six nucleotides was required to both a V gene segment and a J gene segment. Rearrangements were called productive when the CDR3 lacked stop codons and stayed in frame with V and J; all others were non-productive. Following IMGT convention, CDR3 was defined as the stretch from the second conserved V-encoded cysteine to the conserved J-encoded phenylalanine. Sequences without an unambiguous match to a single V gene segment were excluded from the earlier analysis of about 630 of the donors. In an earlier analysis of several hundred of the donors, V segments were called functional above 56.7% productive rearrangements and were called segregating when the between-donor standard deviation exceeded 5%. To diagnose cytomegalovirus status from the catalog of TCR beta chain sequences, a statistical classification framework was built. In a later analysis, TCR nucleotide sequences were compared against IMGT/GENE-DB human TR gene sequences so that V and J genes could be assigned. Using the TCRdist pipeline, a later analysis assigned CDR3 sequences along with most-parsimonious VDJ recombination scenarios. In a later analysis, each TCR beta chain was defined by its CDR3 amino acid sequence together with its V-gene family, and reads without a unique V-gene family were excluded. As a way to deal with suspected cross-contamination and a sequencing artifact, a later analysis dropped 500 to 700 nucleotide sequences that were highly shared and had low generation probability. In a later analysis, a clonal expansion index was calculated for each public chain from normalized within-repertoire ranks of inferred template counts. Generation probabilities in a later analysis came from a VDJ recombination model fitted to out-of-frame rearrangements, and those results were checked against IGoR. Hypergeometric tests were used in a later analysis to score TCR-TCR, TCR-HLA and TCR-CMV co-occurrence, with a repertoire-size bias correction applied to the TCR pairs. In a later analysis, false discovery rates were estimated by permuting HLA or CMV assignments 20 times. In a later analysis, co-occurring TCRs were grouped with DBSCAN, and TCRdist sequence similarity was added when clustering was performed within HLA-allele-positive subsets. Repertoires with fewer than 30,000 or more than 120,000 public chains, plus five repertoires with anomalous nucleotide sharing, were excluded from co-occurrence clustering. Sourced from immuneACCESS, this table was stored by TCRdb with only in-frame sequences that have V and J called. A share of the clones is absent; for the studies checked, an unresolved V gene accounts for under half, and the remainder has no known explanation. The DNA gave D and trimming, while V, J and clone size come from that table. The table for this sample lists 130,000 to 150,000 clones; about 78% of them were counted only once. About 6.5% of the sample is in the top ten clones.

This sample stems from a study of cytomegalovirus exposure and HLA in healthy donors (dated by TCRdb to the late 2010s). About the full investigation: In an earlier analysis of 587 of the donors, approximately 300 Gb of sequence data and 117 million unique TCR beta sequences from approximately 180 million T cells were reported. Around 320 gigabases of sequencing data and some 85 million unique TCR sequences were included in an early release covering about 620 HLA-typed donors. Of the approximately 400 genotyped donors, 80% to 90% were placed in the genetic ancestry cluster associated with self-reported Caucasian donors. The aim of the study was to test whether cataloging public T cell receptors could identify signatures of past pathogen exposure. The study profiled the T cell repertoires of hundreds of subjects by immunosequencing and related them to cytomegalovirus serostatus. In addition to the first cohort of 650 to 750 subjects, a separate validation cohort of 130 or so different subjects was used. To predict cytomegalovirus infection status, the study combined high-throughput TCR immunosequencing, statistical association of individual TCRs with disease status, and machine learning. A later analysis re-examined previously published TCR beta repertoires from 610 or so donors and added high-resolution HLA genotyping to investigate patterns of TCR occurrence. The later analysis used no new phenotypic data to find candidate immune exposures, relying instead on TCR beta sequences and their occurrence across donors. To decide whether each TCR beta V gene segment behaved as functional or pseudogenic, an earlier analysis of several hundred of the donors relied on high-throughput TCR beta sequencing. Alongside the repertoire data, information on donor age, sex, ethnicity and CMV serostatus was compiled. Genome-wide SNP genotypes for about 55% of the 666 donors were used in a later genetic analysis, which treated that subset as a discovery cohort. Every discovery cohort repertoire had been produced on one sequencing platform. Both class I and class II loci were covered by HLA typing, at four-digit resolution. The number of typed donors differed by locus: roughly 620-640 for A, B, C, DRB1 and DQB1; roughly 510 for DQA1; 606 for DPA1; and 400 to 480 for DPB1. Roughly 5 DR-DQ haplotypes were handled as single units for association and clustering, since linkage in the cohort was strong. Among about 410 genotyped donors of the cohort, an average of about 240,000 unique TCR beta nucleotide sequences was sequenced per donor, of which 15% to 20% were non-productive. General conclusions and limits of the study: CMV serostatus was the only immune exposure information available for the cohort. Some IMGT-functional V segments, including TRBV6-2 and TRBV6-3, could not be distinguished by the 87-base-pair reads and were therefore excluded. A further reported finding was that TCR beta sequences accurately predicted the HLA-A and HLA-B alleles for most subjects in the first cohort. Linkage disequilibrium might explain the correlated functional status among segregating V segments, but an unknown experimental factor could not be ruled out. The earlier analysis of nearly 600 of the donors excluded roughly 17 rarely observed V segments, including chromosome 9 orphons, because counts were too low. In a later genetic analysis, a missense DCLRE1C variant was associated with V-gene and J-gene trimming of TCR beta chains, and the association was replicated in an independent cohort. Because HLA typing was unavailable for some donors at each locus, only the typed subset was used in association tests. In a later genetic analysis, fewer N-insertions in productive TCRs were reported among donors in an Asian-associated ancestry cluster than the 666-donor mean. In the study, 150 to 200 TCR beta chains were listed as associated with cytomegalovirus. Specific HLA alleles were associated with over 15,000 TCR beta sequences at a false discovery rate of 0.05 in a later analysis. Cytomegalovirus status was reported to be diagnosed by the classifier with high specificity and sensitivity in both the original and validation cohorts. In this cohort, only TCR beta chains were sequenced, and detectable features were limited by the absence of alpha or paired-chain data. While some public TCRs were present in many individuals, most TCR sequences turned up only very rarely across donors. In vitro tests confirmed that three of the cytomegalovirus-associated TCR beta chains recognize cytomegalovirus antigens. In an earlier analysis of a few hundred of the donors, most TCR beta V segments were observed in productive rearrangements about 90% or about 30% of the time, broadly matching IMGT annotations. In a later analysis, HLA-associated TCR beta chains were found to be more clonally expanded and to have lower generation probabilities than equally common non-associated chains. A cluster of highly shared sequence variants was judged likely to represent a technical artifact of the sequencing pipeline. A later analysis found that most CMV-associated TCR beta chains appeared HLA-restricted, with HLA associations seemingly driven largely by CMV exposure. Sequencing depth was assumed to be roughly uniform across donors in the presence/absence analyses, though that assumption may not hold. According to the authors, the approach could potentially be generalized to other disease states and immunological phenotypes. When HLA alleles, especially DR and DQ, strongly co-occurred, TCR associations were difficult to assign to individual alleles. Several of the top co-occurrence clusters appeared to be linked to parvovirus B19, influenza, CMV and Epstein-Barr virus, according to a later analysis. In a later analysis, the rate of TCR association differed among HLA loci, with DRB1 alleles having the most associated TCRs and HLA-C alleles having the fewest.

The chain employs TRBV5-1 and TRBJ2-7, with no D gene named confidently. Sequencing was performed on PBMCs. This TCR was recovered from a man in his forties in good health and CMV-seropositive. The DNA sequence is TGCGCCAGCAGCTTGGCCCCACTCTACGAGCAGTACTTC. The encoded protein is CASSLAPLYEQYF.